One T cell receptor (beta chain) is described in this entry. The sample originates from a study of blood T cell repertoires in COVID-19. Study summary: Samples came from the United States, Italy and Spain, spanning acute and convalescent COVID-19.

The CDR3 is 17 residues long. V was clipped by 0 bases and J by 0 bases, with 15 bases between them. The germline V gene encodes CDR1 SGHNT and CDR2 YYREEE (reference sequence). Original handling: Amplifying reference gene primers gave estimates of nucleated cell counts. TCRdb's table, derived via immunoSEQ multiplex PCR, lists solely in-frame clones and lacks some. The V and J calls and the clone size are those of that table, but D and trimming were determined from the DNA. The sample has 390,000 or so clones; 70% to 90% are singletons. V usage is TRBV5-4 and J usage is TRBJ1-1; D unclear. Material for sequencing was peripheral blood. This TCR derives from a woman aged 25 to 39 with COVID-19, enrolled during active disease. The CDR3 loop reads CASSLGSRRGMNTEAFF. Here the CDR3 DNA reads TGTGCCAGCAGCTTGGGGAGTCGCAGAGGCATGAACACTGAAGCTTTCTTT.